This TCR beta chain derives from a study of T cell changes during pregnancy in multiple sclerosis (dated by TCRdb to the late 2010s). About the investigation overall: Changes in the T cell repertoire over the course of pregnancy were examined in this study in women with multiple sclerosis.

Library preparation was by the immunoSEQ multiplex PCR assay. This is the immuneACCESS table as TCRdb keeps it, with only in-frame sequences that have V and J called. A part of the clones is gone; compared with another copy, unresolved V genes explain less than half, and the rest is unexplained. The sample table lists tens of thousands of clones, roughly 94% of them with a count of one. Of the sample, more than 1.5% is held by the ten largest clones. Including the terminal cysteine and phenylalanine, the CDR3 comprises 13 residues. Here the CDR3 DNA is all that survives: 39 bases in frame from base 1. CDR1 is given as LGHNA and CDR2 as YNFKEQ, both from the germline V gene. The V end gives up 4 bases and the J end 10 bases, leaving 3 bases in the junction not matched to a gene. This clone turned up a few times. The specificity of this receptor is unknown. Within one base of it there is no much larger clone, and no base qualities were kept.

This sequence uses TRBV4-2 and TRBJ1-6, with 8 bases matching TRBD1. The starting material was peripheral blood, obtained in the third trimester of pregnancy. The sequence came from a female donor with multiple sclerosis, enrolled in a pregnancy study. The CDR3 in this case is CASSPGQGSPLHF. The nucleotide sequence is TGTGCCAGCAGCCCCGGACAGGGCTCACCCCTCCACTTT.